The 29 T cell receptor beta chains presented below share a single source sample, sequenced in a study of vaccination and CD4 T cells after COVID-19. Treatment specified: roughly 10-day PBMC culture with coronavirus spike peptide pools or control peptides (ViraFEST assay). Antigens of these TCRs are unknown. Cultured CD4+ T cell DNA underwent sequencing with the Oncomine TCR Beta short-read assay. TCRdb fed the PCR reads into MiXCR, producing one record per CDR3 protein. The data contain tens of thousands of distinct CDR3 sequences, around 50% of them seen just once; the ten biggest clones take up about 5%. Sequenced material: CD4+ T cells from blood, cultured in vitro. These receptors all come from a human donor who had recovered from COVID-19.

This clonotype was seen a few times. The chain joins TRBV7-7 to TRBJ2-3, with D perhaps given as TRBD1 or TRBD2 (5 bases each). The CDR3 contains 13 residues. CDR1 is SSHAT and CDR2 is FNYEAQ in the germline V gene (reference sequence). Trimming shortened V by 10 bases and J by 2 bases, and 13 bases separated the two germline ends. The CDR3 spells CATGTADTDTQYF. CDR3 sequence (DNA): TGTGCCACTGGGACGGCCGACACAGATACGCAGTATTTT.

This sequence joins TRBV11-2 and TRBJ1-1, with D unresolved. CDR1 SGHAT and CDR2 FQNNGV come from the germline V gene. Trimming shortened V by 5 bases and J by 1 base, and 8 bases separated the two germline ends. The CDR3 length is 13 residues. The CDR3, as DNA: TGTGCCAGCAGCGTCGGTAGGAACACTGAAGCTTTCTTT. The encoded protein is CASSVGRNTEAFF.

The chain joins TRBV2 to TRBJ1-1; a possible D gene is TRBD1 (6 bases). Germline V gives CDR1 SNHLY, CDR2 FYNNEI. The CDR3 extends over 14 amino acids. V was shortened by 5 bases and J by 2 bases, with 12 bases between the two germline ends. CDR3 nucleotide sequence: TGTGCCAGCAGTTCCGACAGGTTCAACACTGAAGCTTTCTTT. This gives the protein CASSSDRFNTEAFF.

V usage is TRBV28 and J usage is TRBJ2-4; tentatively, D is TRBD1 (6 bases). Germline V gene data show CDR1 as MDHEN and CDR2 as SYDVKM. The CDR3 consists of 15 residues. The V end lost 1 base, the J end lost 0 bases, and 7 bases lay between the germline ends. The CDR3 nucleotides are TGTGCCAGCAGTTTATTGGACAGAGCCAAAAACATTCAGTACTTC. Its translation: CASSLLDRAKNIQYF.

This clonotype was seen a handful of times. The V gene is TRBV7-8, the J gene TRBJ1-6; no definite D call. CDR3 length: 12 residues. V was shortened by 5 bases and J by 7 bases, with 6 bases between the two germline ends. Germline lookup yields CDR1 SGHVS and CDR2 FQNEAQ. CDR3 nucleotides: TGTGCCAGCAGCCCTCCCAATTCACCCCTCCACTTT. This gives the protein CASSPPNSPLHF.

This clonotype was recorded a few times. The rearrangement links TRBV24-1 to TRBJ2-5, with D hard to call. V lost 7 bases, J lost 1 base, and 9 bases lay in between. Germline CDR1 reads KGHDR; CDR2 reads SFDVKD. The CDR3 loop spans 13 amino acids. CDR3 loop: CATRARFQETQYF. The CDR3, as DNA: TGTGCCACCAGGGCGCGATTCCAAGAGACCCAGTACTTC.

This clonotype occurred once. The chain uses TRBV12-3 or TRBV12-4 and TRBJ2-5; D may be TRBD2 (5 bases). Trimming cost V 5 bases and J 3 bases, with 16 bases left between them. The CDR3 runs 15 residues. CDR3 amino acids: CASSPLEAGEETQYF. As DNA, the CDR3 is TGTGCCAGCAGTCCTCTGGAGGCTGGGGAAGAGACCCAGTACTTC.

The rearrangement joins TRBV28 to TRBJ2-7, with 9 bases that match TRBD2. The CDR3 totals 16 residues. After removal of 7 bases from V and 6 bases from J, the junction contained 16 bases not matched to a gene. The germline V gene encodes CDR1 MDHEN and CDR2 SYDVKM. CDR3 sequence (DNA): TGTGCCAGCATGACTGGCGGGAGGGCCGATTATCGCGAGCAGTACTTC. Amino acid sequence: CASMTGGRADYREQYF.

For this clonotype: A much larger clone differs from this one at a single base, so this may be a read error. DNA of the CDR3: TGTGCCACAGGGTTGGGGACCCAGTACTTC. The encoded protein is CATGLGTQYF. The genes are TRBV19 and TRBJ2-5; TRBD1 might be the D (5 bases). V dropped 10 bases and J dropped 7 bases, with 10 bases sitting between them. The CDR3 totals 10 residues. From germline, CDR1 is LNHDA and CDR2 SQIVND (reference sequence).

This clonotype was counted only a few times. The CDR3 is CASTRVGGLYGYTF. The CDR3 DNA reads as TGTGCCAGCACCCGAGTAGGGGGTCTCTATGGCTACACCTTC. This chain links TRBV28 with TRBJ1-2; possibly TRBD1 for D (6 bases). Trimming cost V 7 bases and J 4 bases, with 16 bases left between them. The CDR3 loop spans 14 amino acids. Per germline, CDR1 MDHEN and CDR2 SYDVKM.

In its sample, this clonotype was seen a few times. The CDR3 protein is CASSDSYGYTF. The CDR3 DNA sequence: TGTGCCAGCAGTGACTCATATGGCTACACCTTC. The chain recombines TRBV6-4 with TRBJ1-2; D gene unclear. This CDR3 comprises 11 residues. Trimming left V 0 bases short and J 5 bases short, with 1 base between. CDR1 and CDR2 (germline): MRHNA, SNTAGT.

The chain is built from TRBV10-3 and TRBJ1-5; TRBD1 agrees at 9 bases. J lost 4 bases, V lost 8 bases, and 6 bases had no gene match. There are 14 residues in the CDR3. CDR1 is ENHRY and CDR2 is SYGVKD in the germline V gene. CDR3 protein: CAIWTGANNQPQHF. CDR3 DNA sequence: TGTGCCATCTGGACAGGGGCTAATAATCAGCCCCAGCATTTT.

The J gene is TRBJ1-1, the V gene TRBV6-2 or TRBV6-3; TRBD1 aligns across 8 bases. Germline CDR1 is MNHEY and CDR2 is SVGEGT. The junction had 6 bases not matched to a gene; V was cut back by 6 bases and J by 3 bases. The CDR3 covers 14 residues. Here the CDR3 DNA reads TGTGCCAGCAGCCCGAGGGACAGGTACACTGAAGCTTTCTTT. Translating it yields CASSPRDRYTEAFF.

This chain joins TRBV20-1 and TRBJ2-7; D unclear. The length of the CDR3 is 11 residues. The V end was cut by 3 bases, the J end by 1 base, with 4 bases between. Germline V gene sequence: CDR1 DFQATT, CDR2 SNEGSKA (reference sequence). As DNA, the CDR3 is TGCAGTGCTAGCCCGTCCTACGAGCAGTACTTC. It specifies CSASPSYEQYF.

On this clonotype: The junction shows a germline mismatch at one end, possibly a read error. The chain employs TRBV19 and TRBJ1-1; D gene unclear. CDR1 is LNHDA, CDR2 SQIVND, per germline (reference sequence). This CDR3 region has 14 residues. CDR3 DNA sequence: TGTCCCAGTAGAGATGTGGGCTTGAACACTGAAGCTTTCTTT. Amino acids: CPSRDVGLNTEAFF.

This clonotype was picked up a small number of times. The germline gene is not matched at one end of the junction; a read error may be the cause. V is TRBV28 and J is TRBJ1-2, with TRBD1 matching 7 bases. The CDR3 is made up of 15 amino acids. Per germline, CDR1 MDHEN and CDR2 SYDVKM. CDR3 in amino acids: CASSLGDRAKYGYTF. CDR3 bases: TGTGCCAGCAGCCTAGGCGACAGGGCTAAATATGGCTACACCTTC.

This clonotype was observed a single time. CDR3 residues: CASSQTGQETQYF. CDR3 DNA: TGCGCCAGCAGCCAGACAGGGCAAGAGACCCAGTACTTC. This sequence joins TRBV5-1 and TRBJ2-5; TRBD1 aligns across 7 bases. From germline, CDR1 is SGHRS and CDR2 YFSETQ. This CDR3 spans 13 amino acids. The junction had 2 bases not matched to a gene; V was cut back by 4 bases and J by 2 bases.

This chain's CDR3 is CASSLRGRSGGSYEQYF. CDR3 bases: TGTGCCAGCAGTTTAAGAGGGAGATCGGGGGGCTCCTACGAGCAGTACTTC. The chain is built from TRBV27 and TRBJ2-7; 7 bases line up with TRBD2. V lost 2 bases to trimming and J lost 0 bases; unmatched junction nucleotides: 10. Germline-derived CDR1 and CDR2 are MNHEY and SMNVEV (reference sequence). This CDR3 comprises 17 residues.

This clonotype was counted a few times. The rearrangement joins TRBV6-5 to TRBJ2-5; D remains unclear. Germline values: CDR1 MNHEY, CDR2 SVGAGI. The CDR3 loop spans 15 amino acids. With 4 bases removed from V and 2 bases from J, the gap between germline ends came to 14 bases. CDR3 coding DNA: TGTGCCAGCAGTTCTCTTCGGAATGGGCAAGAGACCCAGTACTTC. It translates to CASSSLRNGQETQYF.

This clonotype was picked up a small number of times. The V gene is TRBV27, the J gene TRBJ2-1; 9 positions agree with TRBD2. V shed 5 bases, J shed 3 bases, and the junction held 5 bases outside the gene matches. CDR3 size: 15 residues. Germline CDR1 reads MNHEY; CDR2 reads SMNVEV (reference sequence). CDR3 sequence (DNA): TGTGCCAGCAGTCCGACTAGCGGAGACTACAATGAGCAGTTCTTC. This codes for CASSPTSGDYNEQFF.

This clonotype showed up just a few times. The chain links TRBV2 to TRBJ2-2; D perhaps matches TRBD1 (6 bases). This CDR3 is built from 15 residues. CDR1 SNHLY and CDR2 FYNNEI come from the germline V gene. The V end was cut by 6 bases, the J end by 0 bases, with 11 bases between. The CDR3 coding sequence is TGTGCCAGCAGGGCCGGGACAACGAACACCGGGGAGCTGTTTTTT. Its translation: CASRAGTTNTGELFF.

This chain joins TRBV28 and TRBJ2-1; D not resolved. Looked up from germline, CDR1 is MDHEN and CDR2 is SYDVKM. The CDR3 extends over 16 amino acids. Trimming shortened V by 5 bases and J by 2 bases, and 16 bases separated the two germline ends. The DNA for the CDR3 is TGTGCCAGCAGTCAACAGAACCGACTCGCCTACAATGAGCAGTTCTTC. Its protein product is CASSQQNRLAYNEQFF.

V and J are TRBV2 and TRBJ1-1; D ambiguous. This CDR3 has 11 residues. Germline-derived CDR1 and CDR2 are SNHLY and FYNNEI. V was clipped by 4 bases and J by 7 bases, with 7 bases between them. CDR3 sequence: CASSGLGEAFF. The CDR3 bases are TGTGCCAGCAGTGGGTTGGGTGAAGCTTTCTTT. The full variable domain, in which reference TRBV2 and TRBJ1-1 provide the parts outside the CDR3, is EPEVTQTPSHQVTQMGQEVILRCVPISNHLYFYWYRQILGQKVEFLVSFYNNEISEKSEIFDDQFSVERPDGSNFTLKIRSTKLEDSAMYFCASSGLGEAFFGQGTRLTVV.

This clonotype was observed a handful of times. The V call is TRBV10-1, the J call TRBJ1-4; D might be TRBD1 (6 bases). Germline CDR1 is WNHNN and CDR2 is SYGVQD (reference sequence). V dropped 6 bases and J dropped 10 bases, with 21 bases sitting between them. The CDR3 contains 15 residues. The CDR3 here is CASSLGTLGSGKLFF. DNA of the CDR3: TGCGCCAGCAGCCTTGGGACACTGGGATCGGGAAAACTGTTTTTT.

This chain links TRBV6-5 with TRBJ2-2; unclear D gene. V dropped 0 bases and J dropped 2 bases, with 13 bases sitting between them. This CDR3 comprises 17 residues. CDR1 and CDR2 from the germline V gene are MNHEY and SVGAGI. In DNA form, the CDR3 reads TGTGCCAGCAGTTACTCGAAAATGAGAGGAAACACCGGGGAGCTGTTTTTT. It is translated as CASSYSKMRGNTGELFF.

The rearrangement uses TRBV2 and TRBJ1-2; D is undetermined. The germline gives CDR1 SNHLY, CDR2 FYNNEI. The CDR3 spans 15 residues. Between the trimmed V and J ends, which lost 6 bases and 2 bases, there was a span of 16 bases. The CDR3 nucleotides read TGTGCCAGCAGGGGATCGACTAATTCAAACTATGGCTACACCTTC. This translates into CASRGSTNSNYGYTF.

The CDR3 sequence is CASTPLAGAADTQYF. CDR3 bases: TGTGCCAGCACTCCCCTAGCGGGAGCCGCAGATACGCAGTATTTT. The chain couples TRBV27 to TRBJ2-3; 10 bases are shared with TRBD2. V was pared by 7 bases and J by 4 bases, with 8 bases of the junction left unmatched. The V gene's germline CDR1 is MNHEY and CDR2 SMNVEV (reference sequence). CDR3 length: 15 residues.

The rearrangement links TRBV6-2 or TRBV6-3 to TRBJ1-2, with 7 nucleotides matching TRBD1. Losses at the gene ends were 4 bases for V and 4 bases for J; bases not matched to a gene: 3. The CDR3 covers 13 residues. Germline V gene sequence: CDR1 MNHEY, CDR2 SVGEGT. In nucleotides, the CDR3 is TGTGCCAGCAGTTTACAGGGGCTCTATGGCTACACCTTC. Its protein product is CASSLQGLYGYTF.

CDR3 sequence (DNA): TGTGCCAGTAGCCCCAGGGCCCAGAGCATCTACGAGCAGTACTTC. This codes for CASSPRAQSIYEQYF. The V gene is TRBV19, the J gene TRBJ2-7, with D possibly TRBD1 on 5 matching bases. The germline gives CDR1 LNHDA, CDR2 SQIVND (reference sequence). This CDR3 region has 15 residues. V shed 6 bases and J shed 3 bases, with 18 bases lying between them.